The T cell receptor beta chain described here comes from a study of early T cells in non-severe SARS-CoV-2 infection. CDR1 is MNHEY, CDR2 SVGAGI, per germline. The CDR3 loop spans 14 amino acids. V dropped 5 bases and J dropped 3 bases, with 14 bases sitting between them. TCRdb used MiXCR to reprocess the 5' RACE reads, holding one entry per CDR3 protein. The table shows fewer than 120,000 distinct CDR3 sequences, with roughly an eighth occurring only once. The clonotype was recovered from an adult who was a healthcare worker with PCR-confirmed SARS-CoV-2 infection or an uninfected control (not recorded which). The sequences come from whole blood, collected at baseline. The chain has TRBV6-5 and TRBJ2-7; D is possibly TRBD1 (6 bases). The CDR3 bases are TGTGCCAGCAGTCGGACAGCCTGGGGCTACGAGCAGTACTTC. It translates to CASSRTAWGYEQYF.